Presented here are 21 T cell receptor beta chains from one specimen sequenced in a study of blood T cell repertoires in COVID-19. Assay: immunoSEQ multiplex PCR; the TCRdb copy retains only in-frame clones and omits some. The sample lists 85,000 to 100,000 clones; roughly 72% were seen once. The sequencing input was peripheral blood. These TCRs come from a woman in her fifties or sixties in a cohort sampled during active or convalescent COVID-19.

The CDR3 region has the DNA TGCGCCAGCAGCACCAGCGGGGCTTCCTACGAGCAGTACTTC. Translation: CASSTSGASYEQYF. The chain employs TRBV5-1 and TRBJ2-7; 7 bases align to TRBD2. V shed 4 bases, J shed 1 base, and the junction held 5 bases outside the gene matches. Germline CDR1 and CDR2: SGHRS and YFSETQ. The CDR3 contains 14 residues. The entire variable domain, with the rest obtained from reference TRBV5-1 and TRBJ2-7, is as follows: KAGVTQTPRYLIKTRGQQVTLSCSPISGHRSVSWYQQTPGQGLQFLFEYFSETQRNKGNFPGRFSGRQFSNSRSEMNVSTLELGDSALYLCASSTSGASYEQYFGPGTRLTVT.

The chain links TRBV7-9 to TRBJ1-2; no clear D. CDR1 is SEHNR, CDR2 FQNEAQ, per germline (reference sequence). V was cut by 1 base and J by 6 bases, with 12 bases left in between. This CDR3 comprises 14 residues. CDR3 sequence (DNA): TGTGCCAGCAGCTTAGAAGTGACGAGGGATGGCTACACCTTC. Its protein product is CASSLEVTRDGYTF.

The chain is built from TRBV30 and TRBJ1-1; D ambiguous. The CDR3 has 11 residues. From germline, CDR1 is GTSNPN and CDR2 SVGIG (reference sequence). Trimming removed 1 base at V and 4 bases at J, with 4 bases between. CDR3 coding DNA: TGTGCCTGGAGTGATCGCACTGAAGCTTTCTTT. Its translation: CAWSDRTEAFF.

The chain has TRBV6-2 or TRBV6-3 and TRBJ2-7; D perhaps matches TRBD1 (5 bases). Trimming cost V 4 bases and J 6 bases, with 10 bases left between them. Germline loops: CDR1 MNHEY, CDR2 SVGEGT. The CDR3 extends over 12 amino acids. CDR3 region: CASSLSGSEQYF. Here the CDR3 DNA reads TGTGCCAGCAGTTTATCAGGGTCCGAGCAGTACTTC.

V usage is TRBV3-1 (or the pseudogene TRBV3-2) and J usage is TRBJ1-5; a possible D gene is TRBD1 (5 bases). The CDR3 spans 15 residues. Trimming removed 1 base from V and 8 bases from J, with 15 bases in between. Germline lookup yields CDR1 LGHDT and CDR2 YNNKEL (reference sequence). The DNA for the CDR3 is TGTGCCAGCAGCCAAGTTTTTTCAGGGTTAGAGCCCCAGCATTTT. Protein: CASSQVFSGLEPQHF.

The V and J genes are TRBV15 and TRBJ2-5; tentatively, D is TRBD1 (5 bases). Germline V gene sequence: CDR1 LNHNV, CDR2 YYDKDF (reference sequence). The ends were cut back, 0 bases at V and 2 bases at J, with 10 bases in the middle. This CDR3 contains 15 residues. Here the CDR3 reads CATSRDLPGQETQYF. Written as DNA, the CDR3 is TGTGCCACCAGCAGAGATCTCCCAGGGCAAGAGACCCAGTACTTC.

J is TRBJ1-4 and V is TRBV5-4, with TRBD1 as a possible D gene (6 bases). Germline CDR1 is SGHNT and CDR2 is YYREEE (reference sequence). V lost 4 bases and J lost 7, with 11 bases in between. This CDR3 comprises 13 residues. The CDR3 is CASSRQGIEKLFF. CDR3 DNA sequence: TGTGCCAGCAGCCGGCAGGGGATTGAAAAACTGTTTTTT.

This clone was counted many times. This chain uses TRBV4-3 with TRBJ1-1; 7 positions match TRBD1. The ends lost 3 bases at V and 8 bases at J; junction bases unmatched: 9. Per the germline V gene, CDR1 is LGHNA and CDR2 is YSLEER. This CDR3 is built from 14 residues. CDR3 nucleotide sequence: TGCGCCAGCAGCCAGGGACAGTGGGAGAGGGAAGCTTTCTTT. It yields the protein CASSQGQWEREAFF.

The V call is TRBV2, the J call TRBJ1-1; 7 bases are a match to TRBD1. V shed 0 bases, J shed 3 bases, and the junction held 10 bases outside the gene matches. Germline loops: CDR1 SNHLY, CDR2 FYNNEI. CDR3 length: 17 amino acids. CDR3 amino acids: CASSEAGRGVRDTEAFF. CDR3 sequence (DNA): TGTGCCAGCAGTGAAGCGGGCAGGGGGGTTCGAGACACTGAAGCTTTCTTT.

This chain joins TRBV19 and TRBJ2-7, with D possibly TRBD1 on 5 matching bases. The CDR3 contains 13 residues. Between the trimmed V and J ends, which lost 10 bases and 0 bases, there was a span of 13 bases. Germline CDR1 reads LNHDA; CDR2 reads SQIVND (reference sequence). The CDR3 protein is CATSRQGSYEQYF. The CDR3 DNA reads TGTGCCACCTCCCGGCAGGGCTCCTACGAGCAGTACTTC.

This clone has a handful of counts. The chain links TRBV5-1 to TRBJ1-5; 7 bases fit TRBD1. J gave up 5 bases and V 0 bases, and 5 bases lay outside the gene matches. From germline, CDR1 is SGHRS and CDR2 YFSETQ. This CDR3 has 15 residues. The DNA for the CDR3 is TGCGCCAGCAGCTTGGAAGGGGGCTCCCATCAGCCCCAGCATTTT. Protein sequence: CASSLEGGSHQPQHF.

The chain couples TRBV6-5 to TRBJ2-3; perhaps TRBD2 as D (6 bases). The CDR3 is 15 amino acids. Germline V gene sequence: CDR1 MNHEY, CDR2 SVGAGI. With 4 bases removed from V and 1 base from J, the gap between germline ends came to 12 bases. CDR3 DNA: TGTGCCAGCAGTTCTCAGGGACTGGGCACAGATACGCAGTATTTT. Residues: CASSSQGLGTDTQYF.

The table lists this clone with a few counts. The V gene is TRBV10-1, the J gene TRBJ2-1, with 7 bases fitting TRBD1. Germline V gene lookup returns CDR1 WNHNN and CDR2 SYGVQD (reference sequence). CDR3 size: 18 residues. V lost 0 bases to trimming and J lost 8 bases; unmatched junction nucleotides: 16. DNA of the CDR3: TGCGCCAGCAGTGAGTCTACAGGCCTCCCACAGGGGCCCTATGAGCAGTTCTTC. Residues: CASSESTGLPQGPYEQFF.

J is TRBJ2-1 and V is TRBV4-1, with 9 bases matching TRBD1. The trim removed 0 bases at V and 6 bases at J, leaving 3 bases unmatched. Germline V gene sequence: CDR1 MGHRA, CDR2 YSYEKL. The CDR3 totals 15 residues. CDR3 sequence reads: CASSQDRDRVNEQFF. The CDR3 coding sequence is TGCGCCAGCAGCCAAGATAGGGACAGGGTCAATGAGCAGTTCTTC.

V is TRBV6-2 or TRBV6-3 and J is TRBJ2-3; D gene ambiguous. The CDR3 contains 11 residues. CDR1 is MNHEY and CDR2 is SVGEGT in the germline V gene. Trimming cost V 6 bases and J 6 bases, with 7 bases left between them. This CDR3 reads CASSPRDTQYF. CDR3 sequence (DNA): TGTGCCAGCAGCCCCAGGGATACGCAGTATTTT.

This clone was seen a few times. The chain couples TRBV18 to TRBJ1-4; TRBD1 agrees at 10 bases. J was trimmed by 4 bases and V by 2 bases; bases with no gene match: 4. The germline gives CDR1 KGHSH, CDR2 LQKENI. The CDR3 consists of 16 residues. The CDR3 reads CASSPARTGGNEKLFF. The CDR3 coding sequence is TGTGCCAGCTCACCAGCAAGGACAGGGGGTAATGAAAAACTGTTTTTT.

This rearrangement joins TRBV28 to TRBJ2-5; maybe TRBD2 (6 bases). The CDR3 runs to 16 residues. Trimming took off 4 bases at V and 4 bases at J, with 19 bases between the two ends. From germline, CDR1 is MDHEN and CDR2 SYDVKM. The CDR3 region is CASSWGKWAAGETQYF. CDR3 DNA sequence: TGTGCCAGCAGTTGGGGCAAATGGGCAGCGGGAGAGACCCAGTACTTC.

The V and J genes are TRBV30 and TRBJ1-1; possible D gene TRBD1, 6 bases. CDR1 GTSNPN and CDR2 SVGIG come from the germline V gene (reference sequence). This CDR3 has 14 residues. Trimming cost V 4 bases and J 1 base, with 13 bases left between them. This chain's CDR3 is CAWKQGPKNTEAFF. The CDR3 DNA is TGTGCCTGGAAACAGGGTCCAAAGAACACTGAAGCTTTCTTT.

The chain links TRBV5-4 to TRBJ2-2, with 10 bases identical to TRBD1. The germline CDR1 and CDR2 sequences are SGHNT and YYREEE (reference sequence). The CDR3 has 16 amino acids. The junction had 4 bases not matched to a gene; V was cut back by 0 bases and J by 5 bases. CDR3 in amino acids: CASSLGDRGLTGELFF. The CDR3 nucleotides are TGTGCCAGCAGCTTGGGGGACAGGGGTCTAACCGGGGAGCTGTTTTTT.

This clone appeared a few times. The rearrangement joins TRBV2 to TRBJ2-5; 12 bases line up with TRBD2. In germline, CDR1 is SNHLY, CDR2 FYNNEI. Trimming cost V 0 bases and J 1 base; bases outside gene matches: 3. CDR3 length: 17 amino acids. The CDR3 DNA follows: TGTGCCAGCAGTGAAGCGGCGACTAGCGGGGGCCAAGAGACCCAGTACTTC. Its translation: CASSEAATSGGQETQYF.

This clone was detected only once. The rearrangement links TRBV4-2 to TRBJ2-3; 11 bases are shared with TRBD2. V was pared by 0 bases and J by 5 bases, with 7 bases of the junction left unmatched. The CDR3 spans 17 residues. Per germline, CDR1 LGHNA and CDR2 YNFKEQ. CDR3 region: CASSQESSGGTRDTQYF. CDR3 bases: TGTGCCAGCAGCCAAGAGTCTAGCGGGGGGACGCGAGATACGCAGTATTTT.